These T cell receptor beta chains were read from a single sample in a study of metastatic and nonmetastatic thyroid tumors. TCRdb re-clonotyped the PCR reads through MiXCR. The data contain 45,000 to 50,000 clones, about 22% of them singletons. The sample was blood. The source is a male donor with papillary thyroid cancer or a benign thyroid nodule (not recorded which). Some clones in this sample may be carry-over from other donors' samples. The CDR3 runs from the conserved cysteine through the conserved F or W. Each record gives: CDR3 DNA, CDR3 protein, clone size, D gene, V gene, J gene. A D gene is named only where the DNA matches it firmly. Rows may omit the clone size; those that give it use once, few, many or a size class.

TGTGCCAGCAGTTATGCGGGTACTAATTCACCCCTCCACTTT	CASSYAGTNSPLHF	medium-sized	-	TRBV6-1	TRBJ1-6
TGTGCCAGCAGCCCTCAATTAACTGAAGCTTTCTTT	CASSPQLTEAFF	-	-	TRBV2	TRBJ1-1
TGTGCCAGCAGTCCCAGGGGCTTCTCCTACAATGAGCAGTTCTTC	CASSPRGFSYNEQFF	many	-	TRBV12-3/TRBV12-4	TRBJ2-1
TGTGCCAGCATTTACAGGGGTCTTAACGTGCAGTACTTC	CASIYRGLNVQYF	-	TRBD1	TRBV28	TRBJ2-7
TGTGCCAGCAGCCTCGGGGGGCGACTAGGTGGCTACACCTTC	CASSLGGRLGGYTF	few	-	TRBV28	TRBJ1-2
TGTGCCAGCAGCTTAGGACTAGCGGGAGCGGTGGATACGCAGTATTTT	CASSLGLAGAVDTQYF	-	TRBD2	TRBV11-1	TRBJ2-3
TGTGCCAGCAGGGGGGGACTAGCGGGAGGGCTTCACAATGAGCAGTTCTTC	CASRGGLAGGLHNEQFF	many	TRBD2	TRBV12-3/TRBV12-4	TRBJ2-1
TGTGCCAGCAGCTTAGAACCCGGACAGTTAGGAAACTATGGCTACACCTTC	CASSLEPGQLGNYGYTF	once	-	TRBV11-2	TRBJ1-2
TGCAGTGCTAGGTCCCAGGGGATAGGGACCTGGGAGCTGTTTTTT	CSARSQGIGTWELFF	-	-	TRBV20-1	TRBJ2-2
TGTGCCAGCAGTGAATCTCGCGTTGAGCAGTTCTTC	CASSESRVEQFF	many	-	TRBV2	TRBJ2-1
TGTGCCAGCAGTGGACAGGGGGCCCCCTACGAGCAGTACTTC	CASSGQGAPYEQYF	few	TRBD1	TRBV2	TRBJ2-7
TGTGCCAGTAGTGCGGGAGGGAGCTCCTACGAGCAGTACTTC	CASSAGGSSYEQYF	many	TRBD2	TRBV19	TRBJ2-7